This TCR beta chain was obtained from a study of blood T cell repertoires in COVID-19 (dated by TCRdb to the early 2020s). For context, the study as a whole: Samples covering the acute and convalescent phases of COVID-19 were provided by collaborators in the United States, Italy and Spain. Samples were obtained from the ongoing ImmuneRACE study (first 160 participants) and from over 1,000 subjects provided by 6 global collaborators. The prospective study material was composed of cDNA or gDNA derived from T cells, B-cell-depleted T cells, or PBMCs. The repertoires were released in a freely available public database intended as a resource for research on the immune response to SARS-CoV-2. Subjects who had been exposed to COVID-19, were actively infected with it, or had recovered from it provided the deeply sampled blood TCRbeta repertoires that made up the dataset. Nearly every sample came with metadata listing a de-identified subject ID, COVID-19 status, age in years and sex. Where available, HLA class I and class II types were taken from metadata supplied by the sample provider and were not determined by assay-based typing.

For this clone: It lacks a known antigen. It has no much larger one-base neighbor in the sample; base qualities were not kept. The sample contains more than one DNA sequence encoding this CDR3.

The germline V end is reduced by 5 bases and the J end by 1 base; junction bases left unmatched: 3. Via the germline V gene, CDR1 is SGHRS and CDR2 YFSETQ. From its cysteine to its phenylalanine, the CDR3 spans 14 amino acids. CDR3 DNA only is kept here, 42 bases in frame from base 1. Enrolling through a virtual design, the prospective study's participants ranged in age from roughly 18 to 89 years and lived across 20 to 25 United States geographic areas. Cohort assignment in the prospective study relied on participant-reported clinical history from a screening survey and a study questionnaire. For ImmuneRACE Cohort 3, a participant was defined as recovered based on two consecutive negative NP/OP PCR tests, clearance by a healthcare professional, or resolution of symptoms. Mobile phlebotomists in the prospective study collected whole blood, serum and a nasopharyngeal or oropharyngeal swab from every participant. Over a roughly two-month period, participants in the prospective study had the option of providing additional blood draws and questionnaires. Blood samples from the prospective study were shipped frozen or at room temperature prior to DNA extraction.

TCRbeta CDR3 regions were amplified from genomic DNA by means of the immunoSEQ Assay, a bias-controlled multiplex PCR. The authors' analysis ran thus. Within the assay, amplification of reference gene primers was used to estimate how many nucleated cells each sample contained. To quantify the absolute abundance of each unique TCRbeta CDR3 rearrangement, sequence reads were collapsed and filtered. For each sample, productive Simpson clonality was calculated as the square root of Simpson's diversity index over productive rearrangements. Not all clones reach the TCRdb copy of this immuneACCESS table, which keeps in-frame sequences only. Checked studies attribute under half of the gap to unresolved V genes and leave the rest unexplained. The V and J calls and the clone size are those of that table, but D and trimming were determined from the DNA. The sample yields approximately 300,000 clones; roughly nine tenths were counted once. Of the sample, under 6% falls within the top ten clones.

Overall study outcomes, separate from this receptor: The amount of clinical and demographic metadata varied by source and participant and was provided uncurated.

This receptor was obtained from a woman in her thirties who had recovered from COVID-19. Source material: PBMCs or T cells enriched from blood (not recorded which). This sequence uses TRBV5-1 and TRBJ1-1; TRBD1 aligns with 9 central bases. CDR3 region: CASSSGQGNTEAFF. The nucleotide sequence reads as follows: TGCGCCAGCAGTTCGGGACAGGGGAACACTGAAGCTTTCTTT.